Presented here are 29 T cell receptor beta chains from one specimen sequenced in a study of T cells after yellow fever vaccination (dated by TCRdb to the late 2010s). Library creation used 5' RACE. Data came from an Illumina NovaSeq 6000. The raw public data were reprocessed by TCRdb itself: fastp quality trimming at Q25, MiXCR clonotype calling, in-frame beta chains only. Identical CDR3 proteins give one entry, which carries the most common genes and DNA. For this sample the table gives under 400,000 distinct CDR3 sequences, of which roughly an eighth were detected only once. 2.5% to 3.5% of the sample is held by the ten biggest clonotypes. The treatment or condition label for this specimen denotes: live attenuated yellow fever vaccine strain. The sample in question was CD4+ T cells sorted from PBMCs, obtained 15 days after the yellow fever booster vaccination. The receptors derive from a man aged 18 to 29 who received the YFV17D yellow fever vaccine.

A few counts support this clonotype. This chain connects TRBV7-2 to TRBJ2-3, with 9 bases aligning to TRBD2. Per germline, CDR1 SGHTA and CDR2 FQGNSA. Trimming took 4 bases from V and 2 from J; bases not matched to a gene: 1. The CDR3 runs to 14 residues. CDR3 residues: CASSSSGATDTQYF. CDR3 DNA sequence: TGTGCCAGCAGCTCTAGCGGGGCCACAGATACGCAGTATTTT.

The chain recombines TRBV7-9 with TRBJ1-4; 7 positions agree with TRBD1. The CDR3 has 17 amino acids. Germline CDR1 SEHNR, CDR2 FQNEAQ (reference sequence). The V gene end was trimmed by 2 bases and the J gene end by 0 bases; junction bases not matched to a gene: 6. The CDR3 here is CASSLRGGAPTNEKLFF. The CDR3 DNA reads TGTGCCAGCAGCTTAAGAGGGGGCGCCCCAACTAATGAAAAACTGTTTTTT.

This clonotype was detected a few times. The chain couples TRBV29-1 to TRBJ1-1; perhaps TRBD1 as D (5 bases). From germline, CDR1 is SQVTM and CDR2 ANQGSEA. V was trimmed by 8 bases and J by 0 bases, leaving 16 bases between them. The CDR3 is 14 amino acids. DNA of the CDR3: TGCAGCACCCGGGCGCCGGGGGTGAACACTGAAGCTTTCTTT. Its translation: CSTRAPGVNTEAFF.

The V gene is TRBV18, the J gene TRBJ2-3; 14 bases fit TRBD2. The ends lost 6 bases at V and 5 bases at J; junction bases unmatched: 4. The V gene's germline CDR1 is KGHSH and CDR2 LQKENI. This CDR3 is 15 amino acids long. The CDR3 DNA reads as TGTGCCAGCTCGACTAGCGGGGGGGCCGGAGATACGCAGTATTTT. Translated, it gives CASSTSGGAGDTQYF.

The chain joins TRBV20-1 to TRBJ2-5, with D maybe TRBD2 (6 bases). The CDR3 runs to 14 residues. Trimming left V 6 bases short and J 1 base short, with 15 bases between. Germline lookup yields CDR1 DFQATT and CDR2 SNEGSKA (reference sequence). CDR3 in DNA: TGCAGTGCCATTTACGGGGGAAGCCAAGAGACCCAGTACTTC. Protein: CSAIYGGSQETQYF.

A few counts support this clonotype. The V gene is TRBV2, the J gene TRBJ1-3, with D tentatively TRBD1 (5 bases). The CDR3 length is 14 residues. Germline lookup yields CDR1 SNHLY and CDR2 FYNNEI. V dropped 7 bases and J dropped 0 bases, with 10 bases sitting between them. Here the CDR3 reads CASIQGYSGNTIYF. In DNA form, the CDR3 reads TGTGCCAGCATTCAGGGTTACTCTGGAAACACCATATATTTT.

This clonotype was counted between two and nine times. This chain joins TRBV28 and TRBJ2-5; D may be TRBD2 (6 bases). V was clipped by 6 bases and J by 1 base, with 12 bases between them. Germline V gene data show CDR1 as MDHEN and CDR2 as SYDVKM. The CDR3 totals 14 residues. CDR3 DNA: TGTGCCAGCAGGGACTATCCTATCCAAGAGACCCAGTACTTC. It is translated as CASRDYPIQETQYF.

There are a few counts of this clonotype. The chain's CDR3 is CSAPTSWLTDTQYF. The CDR3 DNA sequence: TGCAGTGCCCCGACTAGTTGGCTTACGGATACGCAGTATTTT. The gene calls are TRBV20-1 and TRBJ2-3; D possibly corresponds to TRBD2 (6 bases). This CDR3 is 14 amino acids long. CDR1 is DFQATT, CDR2 SNEGSKA, per germline (reference sequence). The V end lost 6 bases, the J end lost 6 bases, and 19 bases lay between the germline ends.

The gene calls are TRBV5-1 and TRBJ2-3; D possibly matches TRBD1 or TRBD2 (6 bases each). The V gene's germline CDR1 is SGHRS and CDR2 YFSETQ. The CDR3 contains 19 residues. V lost 0 bases to trimming and J lost 5 bases, with 25 bases between them. CDR3 DNA sequence: TGCGCCAGCAGCTTGGTGGGGGGCCCGGGAGCGCTCCGTAGAGATACGCAGTATTTT. Residues: CASSLVGGPGALRRDTQYF. Full variable domain (outside the CDR3, taken from reference TRBV5-1 and TRBJ2-3): KAGVTQTPRYLIKTRGQQVTLSCSPISGHRSVSWYQQTPGQGLQFLFEYFSETQRNKGNFPGRFSGRQFSNSRSEMNVSTLELGDSALYLCASSLVGGPGALRRDTQYFGPGTRLTVL.

This clonotype was detected a few times. V usage is TRBV11-3 and J usage is TRBJ2-3; possibly TRBD2 for D (6 bases). The CDR3 covers 14 residues. From germline, CDR1 is SGHNT and CDR2 YENEEA. V lost 5 bases and J lost 4, with 13 bases in between. Here the CDR3 DNA reads TGTGCCAGCAGCCGGGGGTCCATAGCAGATACGCAGTATTTT. This encodes CASSRGSIADTQYF. Filled out from reference TRBV11-3 and TRBJ2-3, the complete variable domain reads EAGVVQSPRYKIIEKKQPVAFWCNPISGHNTLYWYLQNLGQGPELLIRYENEEAVDDSQLPKDRFSAERLKGVDSTLKIQPAELGDSAVYLCASSRGSIADTQYFGPGTRLTVL.

This clonotype was detected once. The chain recombines TRBV11-2 with TRBJ2-5; no clear D. Germline V CDR1 and CDR2: SGHAT, FQNNGV. The V end lost 2 bases, the J end lost 5 bases, and 9 bases lay between the germline ends. The CDR3 length is 13 residues. The CDR3 sequence: CASSLLVMETQYF. The CDR3, as DNA: TGTGCCAGCAGCTTACTAGTTATGGAGACCCAGTACTTC. The full variable domain, its missing parts supplied by reference TRBV11-2 and TRBJ2-5, is EAGVAQSPRYKIIEKRQSVAFWCNPISGHATLYWYQQILGQGPKLLIQFQNNGVVDDSQLPKDRFSAERLKGVDSTLKIQPAKLEDSAVYLCASSLLVMETQYFGPGTRLLVL.

This clonotype was seen a few times. The chain carries TRBV20-1 and TRBJ2-5; D unclear. CDR3 length: 11 residues. V lost 5 bases, J lost 5 bases, and 9 bases lay in between. CDR1 is DFQATT, CDR2 SNEGSKA, per germline (reference sequence). Here the CDR3 reads CSAPHGETQYF. The CDR3 bases are TGCAGTGCTCCTCACGGGGAGACCCAGTACTTC.

This clonotype is a singleton in its sample. The chain joins TRBV20-1 to TRBJ1-6, with 7 bases matching TRBD1. The junction had 4 bases not matched to a gene; V was cut back by 1 base and J by 7 bases. The CDR3 has 14 residues. CDR1 and CDR2 from the germline V gene are DFQATT and SNEGSKA (reference sequence). CDR3 protein: CSARAAGGNSPLHF. The CDR3 nucleotides read TGCAGTGCTAGAGCGGCAGGGGGGAATTCACCCCTCCACTTT.

The chain couples TRBV6-5 to TRBJ1-1, with D maybe TRBD1 (6 bases). This CDR3 has 16 residues. In germline, CDR1 is MNHEY, CDR2 SVGAGI. V was shortened by 10 bases and J by 2 bases, with 23 bases between the two germline ends. The CDR3 sequence is CATLGLGGKGNTEAFF. CDR3 sequence (DNA): TGTGCCACCCTTGGGCTAGGGGGTAAGGGCAACACTGAAGCTTTCTTT.

The table lists this clonotype with a few counts. The J gene is TRBJ1-2, the V gene TRBV4-1; 7 positions match TRBD1. V was clipped by 6 bases and J by 8 bases; unmatched bases: 12. The CDR3 is 14 amino acids. In germline, CDR1 is MGHRA, CDR2 YSYEKL. In DNA form, the CDR3 reads TGCGCCAGCAGAAGACAGGGCTCATCGTGGGGCTACACCTTC. It codes for CASRRQGSSWGYTF.

This clonotype showed up just a few times. The chain links TRBV7-9 to TRBJ2-2, with D unresolved. V gave up 5 bases and J gave up 0 bases, with 13 bases separating them. From germline, CDR1 is SEHNR and CDR2 FQNEAQ (reference sequence). The CDR3 consists of 16 residues. CDR3 loop: CASSRDGSANTGELFF. The CDR3 DNA sequence: TGTGCCAGCAGCCGTGATGGGTCTGCGAACACCGGGGAGCTGTTTTTT.

This clonotype was counted only a few times. This rearrangement joins TRBV12-3 or TRBV12-4 to TRBJ2-6; D call uncertain. This CDR3 spans 16 amino acids. V was trimmed by 6 bases and J by 1 base, leaving 13 bases between them. The CDR3 DNA reads TGTGCCAGCAGCGGCAGAGGCCTTTCTGGGGCCAACGTCCTGACTTTC. It translates to CASSGRGLSGANVLTF.

This clonotype was counted only a few times. This sequence joins TRBV6-2 or TRBV6-3 and TRBJ1-6; D not certain. The V end lost 10 bases, the J end lost 14 bases, and 15 bases lay between the germline ends. Germline V gene data show CDR1 as MNHEY and CDR2 as SVGEGT. The CDR3 is 11 residues long. Written as DNA, the CDR3 is TGTGCCACCCCGACCTCCGCCACCCTCCACTTT. Amino acid sequence: CATPTSATLHF.

CDR3 region: CASSQVDSHTEAFF. In nucleotides, the CDR3 is TGTGCCAGCAGCCAAGTCGACTCACACACTGAAGCTTTCTTT. The V gene is TRBV14, the J gene TRBJ1-1; D remains unclear. V lost 1 base and J lost 3, with 9 bases in between. Germline loops: CDR1 SGHDN, CDR2 FVKESK. The CDR3 spans 14 residues.

The genes are TRBV25-1 and TRBJ2-5, with TRBD1 matching over 8 bases. There are 15 residues in the CDR3. Germline V gives CDR1 MGHDK, CDR2 SYGVNS. Trimming took 5 bases from V and 2 from J; bases not matched to a gene: 7. The CDR3 sequence is CASSNRDRLQETQYF. The CDR3 DNA reads as TGTGCCAGCAGTAACCGGGACAGGCTGCAAGAGACCCAGTACTTC.

The chain combines TRBV5-1 with TRBJ1-1; 12 bases fit TRBD1. The germline CDR1 and CDR2 sequences are SGHRS and YFSETQ. This CDR3 contains 19 residues. J lost 5 bases, V lost 0 bases, and 14 bases had no gene match. This CDR3 is CASSLAGPGQGAARTEAFF. CDR3 coding DNA: TGCGCCAGCAGCTTGGCGGGACCGGGACAGGGGGCGGCCCGGACTGAAGCTTTCTTT.

This clonotype came up a few times. The chain combines TRBV4-3 with TRBJ2-3; 11 bases are shared with TRBD2. The germline gives CDR1 LGHNA, CDR2 YSLEER. CDR3 length: 15 residues. J gave up 4 bases and V 1 base, and 1 base lay outside the gene matches. DNA for the CDR3: TGCGCCAGCAGCCAAGTTAGCGGGGGGGCAGATACGCAGTATTTT. It specifies CASSQVSGGADTQYF.

This clonotype was counted between two and nine times. The chain links TRBV5-1 to TRBJ2-1, with unresolved D. The CDR3 is made up of 12 amino acids. Germline V gene lookup returns CDR1 SGHRS and CDR2 YFSETQ. Trimming cost V 4 bases and J 9 bases, with 11 bases left between them. The CDR3 DNA reads TGCGCCAGCAGCGTCCTGGGTGGTGAGCAGTTCTTC. Residues: CASSVLGGEQFF.

CDR3 amino acids: CSASRGQETQYF. Here the CDR3 DNA reads TGCAGTGCTAGCCGGGGACAAGAGACCCAGTACTTC. The chain is built from TRBV20-1 and TRBJ2-5, with D perhaps TRBD2 (5 bases). Germline loops: CDR1 DFQATT, CDR2 SNEGSKA (reference sequence). The CDR3 runs 12 residues. Trimming shortened V by 3 bases and J by 2 bases, and 7 bases separated the two germline ends.

The V call is TRBV4-1, the J call TRBJ2-3, with no clear D. V was trimmed by 1 base and J by 1 base, leaving 15 bases between them. The CDR3 totals 17 residues. Germline V gene data show CDR1 as MGHRA and CDR2 as YSYEKL. The CDR3 sequence: CASSQGIVGLRTDTQYF. CDR3 DNA: TGCGCCAGCAGCCAAGGGATAGTGGGTCTCCGCACAGATACGCAGTATTTT.

There are many counts of this clonotype. This sequence joins TRBV4-1 and TRBJ2-7; D is undetermined. CDR3 length: 12 amino acids. V was trimmed by 0 bases and J by 5 bases, leaving 5 bases between them. Germline V CDR1 and CDR2: MGHRA, YSYEKL. The CDR3 coding sequence is TGCGCCAGCAGCCAAGATTGGAACGAGCAGTACTTC. Translation: CASSQDWNEQYF.

This clonotype occurred a few times. The chain employs TRBV20-1 and TRBJ2-1; TRBD2 agrees at 14 bases. Germline V CDR1 and CDR2: DFQATT, SNEGSKA (reference sequence). This CDR3 spans 15 amino acids. Unmatched junction bases numbered 3, after V lost 0 bases and J lost 8 bases. The CDR3 nucleotides are TGCAGTGCTAGAGAGACTAGCGGGGGGGCTTATGAGCAGTTCTTC. Protein: CSARETSGGAYEQFF.

This clonotype was seen repeatedly, ten times or more. The CDR3 loop reads CASSLGRGHEQYF. The DNA of the CDR3 is TGTGCCAGCAGCTTAGGTCGGGGGCACGAGCAGTACTTC. J is TRBJ2-7 and V is TRBV7-2; D is tentatively TRBD1 or TRBD2 (6 bases each). Germline V gene lookup returns CDR1 SGHTA and CDR2 FQGNSA. This CDR3 region has 13 residues. Trimming stripped 1 base from V and 5 bases from J, with 9 bases between.

This clonotype was seen only a few times. This chain's CDR3 is CASSQDYMVYGYTF. CDR3 nucleotides: TGCGCCAGCAGCCAAGATTACATGGTTTATGGCTACACCTTC. V is TRBV4-3 and J is TRBJ1-2, with D hard to call. The CDR3 runs to 14 residues. CDR1 and CDR2 from the germline V gene are LGHNA and YSLEER. V dropped 0 bases and J dropped 5 bases, with 10 bases sitting between them.